This entry is about one T cell receptor (beta chain). What it binds is unknown. This sample was taken from a study of cytomegalovirus exposure and HLA in healthy donors. The PCR had 60 Vbeta and 13 Jbeta primers. The method was immunoSEQ multiplex PCR; TCRdb's version includes in-frame clones alone and lacks a portion of them. The table lists 130,000 or so clones. Nominally healthy donors were sampled, though unrecorded immune exposures were likely. Study-level results: Through in vitro validation, a few CMV-associated chains were shown to be specific for CMV antigens. Later on, an analysis tied about 17,000 TCR beta sequences to HLA alleles at 0.05 false discovery rate. The study flagged 150 to 200 TCR beta chains as cytomegalovirus-associated.

Sequenced: PBMCs. The sequence derives from a woman aged 18 to 35 in good health and CMV-seronegative.

CDR3 region: CASSSGGRAGELFF. In DNA form, the CDR3 reads TGTGCCAGCAGCTCGGGGGGCCGGGCCGGGGAGCTGTTTTTT. The J gene is TRBJ2-2, the V gene TRBV25-1, with a tentative D call TRBD2 (7 bases). In germline, CDR1 is MGHDK, CDR2 SYGVNS. Trimming removed 6 bases from V and 6 bases from J, with 14 bases in between. The CDR3 loop spans 14 amino acids.